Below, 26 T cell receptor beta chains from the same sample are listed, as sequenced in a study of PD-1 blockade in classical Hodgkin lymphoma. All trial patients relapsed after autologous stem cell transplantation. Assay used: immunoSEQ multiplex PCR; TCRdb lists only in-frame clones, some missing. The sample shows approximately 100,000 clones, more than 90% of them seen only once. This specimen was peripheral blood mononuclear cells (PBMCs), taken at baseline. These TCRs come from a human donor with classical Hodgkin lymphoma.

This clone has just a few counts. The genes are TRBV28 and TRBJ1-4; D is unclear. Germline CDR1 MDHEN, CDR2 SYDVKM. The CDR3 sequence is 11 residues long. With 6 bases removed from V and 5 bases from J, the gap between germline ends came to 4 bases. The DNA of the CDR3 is TGTGCCAGCAGGCAAAATGAAAAACTGTTTTTT. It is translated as CASRQNEKLFF. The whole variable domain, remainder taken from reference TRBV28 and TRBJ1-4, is DVKVTQSSRYLVKRTGEKVFLECVQDMDHENMFWYRQDPGLGLRLIYFSYDVKMKEKGDIPEGYSVSREKKERFSLILESASTNQTSMYLCASRQNEKLFFGSGTQLSVL.

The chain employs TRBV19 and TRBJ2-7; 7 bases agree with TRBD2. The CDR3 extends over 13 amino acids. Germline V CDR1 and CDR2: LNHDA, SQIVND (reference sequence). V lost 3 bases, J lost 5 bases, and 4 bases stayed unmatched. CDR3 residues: CASSIGAGNEQYF. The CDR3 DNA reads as TGTGCCAGTAGTATTGGAGCGGGGAACGAGCAGTACTTC. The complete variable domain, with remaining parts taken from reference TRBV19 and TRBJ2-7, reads DGGITQSPKYLFRKEGQNVTLSCEQNLNHDAMYWYRQDPGQGLRLIYYSQIVNDFQKGDIAEGYSVSREKKESFPLTVTSAQKNPTAFYLCASSIGAGNEQYFGPGTRLTVT.

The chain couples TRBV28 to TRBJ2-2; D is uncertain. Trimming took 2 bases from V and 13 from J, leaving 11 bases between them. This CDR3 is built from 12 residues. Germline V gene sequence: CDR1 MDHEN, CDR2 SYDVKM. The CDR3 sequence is CASSLGSLGLFF. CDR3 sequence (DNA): TGTGCCAGCAGTTTAGGGTCCCTCGGGCTGTTTTTT.

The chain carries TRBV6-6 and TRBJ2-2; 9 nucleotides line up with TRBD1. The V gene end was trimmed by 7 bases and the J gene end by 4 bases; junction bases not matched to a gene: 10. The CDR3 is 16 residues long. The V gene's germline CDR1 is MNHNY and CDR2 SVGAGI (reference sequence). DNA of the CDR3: TGTGCCAGCATCGTAAAGGGACAGGGTTCCACCGGGGAGCTGTTTTTT. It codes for CASIVKGQGSTGELFF.

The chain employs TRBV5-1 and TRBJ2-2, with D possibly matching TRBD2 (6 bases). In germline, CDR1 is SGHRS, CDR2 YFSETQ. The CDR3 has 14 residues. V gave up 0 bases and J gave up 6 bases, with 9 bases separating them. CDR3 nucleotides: TGCGCCAGCAGCTTGGCCGGCGGGGCCGGGGAGCTGTTTTTT. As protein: CASSLAGGAGELFF.

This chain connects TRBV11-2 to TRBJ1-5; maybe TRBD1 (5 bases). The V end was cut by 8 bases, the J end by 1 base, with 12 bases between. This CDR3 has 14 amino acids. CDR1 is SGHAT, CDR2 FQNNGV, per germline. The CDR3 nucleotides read TGTGCCAGCGCAGGAAGACAGAGCAATCAGCCCCAGCATTTT. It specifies CASAGRQSNQPQHF.

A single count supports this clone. CDR3: CASSVEGALRNSYEQYF. The DNA for the CDR3 is TGTGCCAGCAGCGTAGAGGGGGCTCTCCGAAACTCCTACGAGCAGTACTTC. This chain links TRBV9 with TRBJ2-7, with 7 nucleotides matching TRBD1. Germline CDR1 reads SGDLS; CDR2 reads YYNGEE. This CDR3 has 17 residues. Trimming cost V 0 bases and J 0 bases; bases outside gene matches: 9.

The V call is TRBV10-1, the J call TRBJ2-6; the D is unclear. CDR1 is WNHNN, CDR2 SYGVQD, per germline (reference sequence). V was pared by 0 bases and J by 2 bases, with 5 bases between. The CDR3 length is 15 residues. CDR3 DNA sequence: TGCGCCAGCAGTGAGTCCATTGCTGGGGCCAACGTCCTGACTTTC. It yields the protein CASSESIAGANVLTF.

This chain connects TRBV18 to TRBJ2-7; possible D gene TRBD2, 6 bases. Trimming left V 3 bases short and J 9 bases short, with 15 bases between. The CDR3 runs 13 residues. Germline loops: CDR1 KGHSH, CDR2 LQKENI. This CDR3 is CASSPEPNGGQYF. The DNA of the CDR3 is TGTGCCAGCTCACCCGAGCCCAACGGGGGGCAGTACTTC.

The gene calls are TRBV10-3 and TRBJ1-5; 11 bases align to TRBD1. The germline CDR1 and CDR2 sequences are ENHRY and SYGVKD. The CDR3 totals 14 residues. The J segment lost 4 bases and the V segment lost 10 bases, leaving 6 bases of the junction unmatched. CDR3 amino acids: CATWTGGQNQPQHF. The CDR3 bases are TGTGCCACTTGGACAGGGGGCCAAAATCAGCCCCAGCATTTT.

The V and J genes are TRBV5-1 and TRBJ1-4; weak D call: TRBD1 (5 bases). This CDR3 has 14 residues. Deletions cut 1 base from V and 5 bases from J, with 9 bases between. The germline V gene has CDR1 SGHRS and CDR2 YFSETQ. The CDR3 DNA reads TGCGCCAGCAGCTTGTCAGGGAACAATGAAAAACTGTTTTTT. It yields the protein CASSLSGNNEKLFF.

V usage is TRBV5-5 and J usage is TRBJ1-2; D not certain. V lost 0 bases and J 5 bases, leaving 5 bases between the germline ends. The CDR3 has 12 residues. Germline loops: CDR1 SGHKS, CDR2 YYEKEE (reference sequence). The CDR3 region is CASSLGTYGYTF. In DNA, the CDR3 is TGTGCCAGCAGCTTGGGGACGTATGGCTACACCTTC.

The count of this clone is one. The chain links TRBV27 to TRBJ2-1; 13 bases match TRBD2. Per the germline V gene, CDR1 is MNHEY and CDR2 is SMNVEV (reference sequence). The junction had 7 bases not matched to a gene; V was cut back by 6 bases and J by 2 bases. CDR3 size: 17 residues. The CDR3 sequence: CASSSVGTSGTYNEQFF. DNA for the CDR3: TGTGCCAGCAGCTCAGTTGGGACTAGCGGGACCTACAATGAGCAGTTCTTC.

CDR3 region: CAISEGQTEAFF. CDR3 in DNA: TGTGCCATCAGTGAGGGACAGACTGAAGCTTTCTTT. The chain joins TRBV10-3 to TRBJ1-1; possibly TRBD1 for D (6 bases). The CDR3 spans 12 residues. Trimming removed 2 bases from V and 5 bases from J, with 6 bases in between. Germline V gene sequence: CDR1 ENHRY, CDR2 SYGVKD.

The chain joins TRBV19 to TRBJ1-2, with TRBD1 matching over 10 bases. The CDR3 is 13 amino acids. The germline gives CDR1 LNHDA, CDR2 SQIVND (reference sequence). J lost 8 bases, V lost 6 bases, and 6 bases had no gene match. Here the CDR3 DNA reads TGTGCCAGTAGCCGGGACAGGGGACTCGGCTACACCTTC. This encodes CASSRDRGLGYTF.

The CDR3 loop is CASATGISYEQYF. In DNA, the CDR3 is TGTGCCAGCGCGACAGGGATCTCCTACGAGCAGTACTTC. J is TRBJ2-7 and V is TRBV18, with TRBD1 matching over 7 bases. Germline CDR1 KGHSH, CDR2 LQKENI. V shed 8 bases and J 0 bases; nucleotides not matched to a gene: 4. The CDR3 runs to 13 residues.

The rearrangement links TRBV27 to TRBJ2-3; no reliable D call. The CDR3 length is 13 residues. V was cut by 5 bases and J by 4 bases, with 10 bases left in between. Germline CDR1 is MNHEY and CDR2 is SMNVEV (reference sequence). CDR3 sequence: CASSPRLADTQYF. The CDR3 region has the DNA TGTGCCAGCAGTCCTCGCCTGGCAGATACGCAGTATTTT.

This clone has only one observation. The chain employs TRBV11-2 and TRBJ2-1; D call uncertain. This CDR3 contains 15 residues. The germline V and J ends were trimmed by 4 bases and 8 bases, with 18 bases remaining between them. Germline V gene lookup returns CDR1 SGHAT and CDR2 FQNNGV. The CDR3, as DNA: TGTGCCAGCAGCTCCTCGTTGGGCGGCCGAGATGAGCAGTTCTTC. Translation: CASSSSLGGRDEQFF.

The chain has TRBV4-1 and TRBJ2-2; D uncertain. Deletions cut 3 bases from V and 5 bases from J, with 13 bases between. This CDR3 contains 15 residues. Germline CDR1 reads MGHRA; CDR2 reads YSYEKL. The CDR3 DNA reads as TGCGCCAGCAGCCAGCCATGGGGAAGTACCGGGGAGCTGTTTTTT. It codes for CASSQPWGSTGELFF.

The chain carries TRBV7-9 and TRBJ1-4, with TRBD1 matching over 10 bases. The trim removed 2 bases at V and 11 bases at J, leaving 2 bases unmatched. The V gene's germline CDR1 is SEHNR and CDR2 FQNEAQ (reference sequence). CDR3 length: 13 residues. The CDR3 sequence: CASSLPTGGKLFF. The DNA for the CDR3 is TGTGCCAGCAGCTTACCGACAGGGGGCAAACTGTTTTTT. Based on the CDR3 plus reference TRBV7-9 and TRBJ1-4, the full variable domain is DTGVSQNPRHKITKRGQNVTFRCDPISEHNRLYWYRQTLGQGPEFLTYFQNEAQLEKSRLLSDRFSAERPKGSFSTLEIQRTEQGDSAMYLCASSLPTGGKLFFGSGTQLSVL.

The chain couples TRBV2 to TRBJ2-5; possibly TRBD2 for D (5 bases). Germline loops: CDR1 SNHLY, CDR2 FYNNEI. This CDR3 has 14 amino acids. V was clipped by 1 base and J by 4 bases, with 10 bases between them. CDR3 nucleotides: TGTGCCAGCAGTGAAGGACGGGGTACAGAGACCCAGTACTTC. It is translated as CASSEGRGTETQYF.

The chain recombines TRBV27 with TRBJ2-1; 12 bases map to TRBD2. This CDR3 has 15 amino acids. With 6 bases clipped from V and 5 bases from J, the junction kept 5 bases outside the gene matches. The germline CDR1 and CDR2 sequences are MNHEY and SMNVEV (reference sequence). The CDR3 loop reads CASSRTSGVNNEQFF. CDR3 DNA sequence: TGTGCCAGCAGCCGGACTAGCGGGGTTAACAATGAGCAGTTCTTC.

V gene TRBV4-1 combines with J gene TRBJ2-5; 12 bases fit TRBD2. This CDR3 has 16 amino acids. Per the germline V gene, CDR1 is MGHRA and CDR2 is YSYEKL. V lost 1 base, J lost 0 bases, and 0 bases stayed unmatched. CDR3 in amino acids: CASSQASGRDQETQYF. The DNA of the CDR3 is TGCGCCAGCAGCCAAGCTAGCGGGAGGGACCAAGAGACCCAGTACTTC.

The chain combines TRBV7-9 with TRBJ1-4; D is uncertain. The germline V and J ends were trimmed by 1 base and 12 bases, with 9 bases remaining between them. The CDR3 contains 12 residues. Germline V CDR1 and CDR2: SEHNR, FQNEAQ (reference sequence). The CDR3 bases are TGTGCCAGCAGCTTAGACTTAGTAGAACTGTTTTTT. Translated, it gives CASSLDLVELFF. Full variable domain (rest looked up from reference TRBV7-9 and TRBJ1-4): DTGVSQNPRHKITKRGQNVTFRCDPISEHNRLYWYRQTLGQGPEFLTYFQNEAQLEKSRLLSDRFSAERPKGSFSTLEIQRTEQGDSAMYLCASSLDLVELFFGSGTQLSVL.

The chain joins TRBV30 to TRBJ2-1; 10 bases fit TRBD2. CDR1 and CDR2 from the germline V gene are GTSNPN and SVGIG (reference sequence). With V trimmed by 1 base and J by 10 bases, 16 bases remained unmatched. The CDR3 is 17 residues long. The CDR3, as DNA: TGTGCCTGGAGTGGGAAACTAGCGGGACCTCTTGCGTACGAGCAGTTCTTC. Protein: CAWSGKLAGPLAYEQFF.

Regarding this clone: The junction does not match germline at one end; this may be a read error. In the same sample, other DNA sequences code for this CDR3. The CDR3 region is CSVAGVTTNSYGYTF. The CDR3 nucleotides are TGCAGCGTTGCTGGGGTGACTACAAACAGCTATGGCTATACCTTC. The V and J genes are TRBV29-1 and TRBJ1-2; D gene uncertain. The CDR3 runs 15 residues. The germline CDR1 and CDR2 sequences are SQVTM and ANQGSEA.